The rows below give T cell receptor beta chains drawn from one sample of a study of blood T cells in healthy people across ages. MiXCR was run by TCRdb on the 5' RACE reads, yielding one entry per CDR3 protein. This table has hundreds of thousands of distinct CDR3 sequences, roughly half appearing once. Material for sequencing was blood. These receptors were collected from a woman at least 80 years old in good health. Each CDR3 is given with its conserved first and last residue. A D gene is named only where the DNA matches it firmly. Some rows have no size entry. The others give once, few or many, or a class for an expanded clone.

CSAGRDRLFF,TGCAGTGCGGGCCGGGACAGGCTGTTCTTC,TRBV20-1,TRBD1,-,TRBJ2-1
CAGSPRLQDPTNYGYTF,TGTGCCGGCTCACCTCGGCTACAGGACCCCACTAACTATGGCTACACCTTC,TRBV18,-,-,TRBJ1-2
CASSKLAGGPNHEQYF,TGTGCCAGCAGTAAACTAGCGGGAGGGCCGAACCACGAGCAGTACTTC,TRBV12-3/TRBV12-4,TRBD2,-,TRBJ2-7
CSARDSSFNEKLFF,TGCAGTGCTAGAGACAGCAGTTTTAATGAAAAACTGTTTTTT,TRBV20-1,-,-,TRBJ1-4
CAWSEGASGTQYF,TGTGCCTGGAGTGAAGGAGCTAGCGGTACGCAGTATTTT,TRBV30,TRBD2,-,TRBJ2-3
CASSSGTGYQPQHF,TGTGCCAGCAGCTCCGGGACAGGATATCAGCCCCAGCATTTT,TRBV7-9,TRBD1,few,TRBJ1-5
CASSLGGTSQIDTQYF,TGCGCCAGCAGCTTGGGAGGGACTAGCCAAATAGATACGCAGTATTTT,TRBV5-1,TRBD2,once,TRBJ2-3
CASSVEGRVMETQYF,TGTGCCAGCAGCGTAGAGGGCAGGGTTATGGAGACCCAGTACTTC,TRBV9,-,-,TRBJ2-5
CASSYSWDLRWGREQFF,TGTGCCAGCAGTTACTCGTGGGACTTAAGGTGGGGGCGTGAGCAGTTCTTC,TRBV6-2/TRBV6-3,-,-,TRBJ2-1
CATSGEGGGTEAFF,TGTGCCACCAGTGGAGAAGGAGGTGGTACTGAAGCTTTCTTT,TRBV24-1,-,-,TRBJ1-1
CSVWGQGIQETQYF,TGCAGCGTTTGGGGACAGGGAATTCAAGAGACCCAGTACTTC,TRBV29-1,TRBD1,many,TRBJ2-5
CASTPRGGLLSYNEQFF,TGTGCCAGCACCCCTCGGGGGGGCCTCCTCTCCTACAATGAGCAGTTCTTC,TRBV7-2,TRBD2,-,TRBJ2-1
CASFTGVGSYEQYF,TGTGCCAGCTTTACGGGAGTCGGGTCCTACGAGCAGTACTTC,TRBV2,-,many,TRBJ2-7
CSARKGQGMNTEAFF,TGCAGTGCTAGGAAAGGTCAGGGGATGAACACTGAAGCTTTCTTT,TRBV20-1,-,-,TRBJ1-1
CSVYLPTSYEQFF,TGCAGCGTTTACTTGCCCACTAGCTATGAGCAGTTCTTC,TRBV29-1,-,many,TRBJ2-1
CASSSPGLAVQETQYF,TGTGCCAGCAGCTCCCCGGGACTAGCGGTCCAAGAGACCCAGTACTTC,TRBV13,TRBD2,-,TRBJ2-5
CASRPPTGGYGYTF,TGTGCCAGCAGACCCCCCACGGGGGGCTATGGCTACACCTTC,TRBV6-5,-,many,TRBJ1-2
CSASYQADAGEPFF,TGCAGTGCTAGTTATCAGGCGGACGCCGGGGAGCCGTTTTTT,TRBV20-1,-,-,TRBJ2-2
CASSLISDTEAFF,TGTGCCAGCAGCTTAATTTCCGACACTGAAGCTTTCTTT,TRBV7-2,-,many,TRBJ1-1
CASSLYRREEQYF,TGTGCCAGCAGTTTATACAGGCGGGAGGAGCAGTACTTC,TRBV12-3/TRBV12-4,TRBD2,-,TRBJ2-7
CASSERRATQYF,TGTGCCAGCAGTGAAAGGCGCGCTACGCAGTATTTT,TRBV6-1,-,few,TRBJ2-3
CASSVGAGVTYNERFF,TGTGCCAGCAGCGTAGGAGCGGGAGTCACCTATAATGAGCGGTTCTTC,TRBV9,TRBD2,-,TRBJ2-1
CSVRTGPPYEQYF,TGCAGCGTTAGGACAGGACCCCCTTACGAGCAGTACTTC,TRBV29-1,TRBD1,-,TRBJ2-7
CAGSFVESYNEQFF,TGTGCCGGCAGTTTTGTAGAGTCCTACAATGAGCAGTTCTTC,TRBV12-3/TRBV12-4,-,-,TRBJ2-1
CASSSRPKNNNEQYF,TGTGCCAGCAGCTCGAGGCCAAAAAACAACAATGAGCAGTACTTC,TRBV11-2,-,-,TRBJ2-7
CASSDPGYSGNTLYF,TGTGCCAGCAGTGACCCAGGCTACTCTGGAAACACCTTATATTTT,TRBV6-1,-,-,TRBJ1-3
CASSLPQYTQYF,TGTGCCAGCAGCCTACCACAATATACGCAGTATTTT,TRBV7-2,-,-,TRBJ2-3
CATAGLQETQYF,TGCGCCACTGCCGGGCTCCAAGAGACCCAGTACTTC,TRBV5-1,-,once,TRBJ2-5
CAWTGLSYEQYF,TGTGCCTGGACGGGACTCTCCTACGAGCAGTACTTC,TRBV30,-,-,TRBJ2-7
CASSFGTRGYEQYF,TGTGCCAGCAGTTTTGGGACTAGGGGCTACGAGCAGTACTTC,TRBV12-3/TRBV12-4,TRBD2,many,TRBJ2-7
CASILRDSSYNEQFF,TGTGCCAGCATTCTCCGGGACAGCTCCTACAATGAGCAGTTCTTC,TRBV2,TRBD1,many,TRBJ2-1
CASSLMQGRGGYTF,TGTGCCAGCAGCTTAATGCAGGGGCGAGGTGGCTACACCTTC,TRBV7-2,-,-,TRBJ1-2
CASPRGGGYEQYF,TGTGCCAGCCCGCGGGGGGGGGGCTACGAGCAGTACTTC,TRBV14,TRBD2,-,TRBJ2-7
CASSLEQYEQYF,TGTGCCAGCAGCTTAGAACAGTACGAGCAGTACTTC,TRBV7-9,-,few,TRBJ2-7
CASSLREVGSPNEQFF,TGCGCCAGCAGCTTGAGGGAGGTTGGGTCCCCGAATGAGCAGTTCTTC,TRBV5-1,-,few,TRBJ2-1
CASSLGQGFYEQYF,TGCGCCAGCAGCTTGGGACAGGGGTTCTACGAGCAGTACTTC,TRBV5-1,TRBD1,many,TRBJ2-7
CASSLWGRRGSIADTQYF,TGTGCCAGCAGTTTATGGGGTAGAAGGGGGTCAATCGCAGATACGCAGTATTTT,TRBV27,-,once,TRBJ2-3
CASSLQGGKNIQYF,TGTGCCAGCAGCTTACAGGGGGGCAAAAACATTCAGTACTTC,TRBV7-2,-,-,TRBJ2-4
CASSSQRGRGYEQYF,TGTGCCAGCAGCTCCCAGCGGGGCCGGGGATACGAGCAGTACTTC,TRBV7-9,TRBD2,-,TRBJ2-7
CSARVPGAGNEQFF,TGCAGTGCTAGAGTCCCGGGGGCGGGAAATGAGCAGTTCTTC,TRBV20-1,-,-,TRBJ2-1
CASSVAGTGDNEQYF,TGTGCCAGCAGCGTTGCCGGGACAGGGGACAATGAGCAGTACTTC,TRBV9,TRBD1,-,TRBJ2-7